This T cell receptor beta chain was obtained from a study of T cells in Graves' hyperthyroidism and ophthalmopathy. The germline V gene encodes CDR1 LNHDA and CDR2 SQIVND (reference sequence). Trimming removed 5 bases at V and 5 bases at J, with 12 bases between. The CDR3 is made up of 13 amino acids. This clonotype was recorded at least ten times. The antigen remains unidentified. TCR beta CDR3 sequences were amplified from RNA transcripts. TCR CDR3 regions were first amplified by RT-PCR with HTBI primers. TCRdb re-called the multiplex PCR reads through MiXCR, storing one row per CDR3 protein. The table records under 700,000 distinct CDR3 sequences, more than 45% of them present only once. Stable disease denoted Graves' hyperthyroidism without ophthalmopathy progression within 18 months. Hyperthyroidism was newly diagnosed in patients aged 18 to 65 (duration under 2 months). Study-wide results and limits: Model output signaled ophthalmopathy a median about 6.3 months ahead of onset. Clonotypes that were expanded in thyroid above 0.001 mostly appeared in blood too.

This clonotype was obtained from a woman aged 18-29 years with Graves' hyperthyroidism. Sequencing was performed on peripheral blood or thyroid tissue (not recorded which). This sequence joins TRBV19 and TRBJ1-2; a weak D match, TRBD1 (5 bases). CDR3 sequence reads: CASSHPRGYGYTF. CDR3 coding DNA: TGTGCCAGTAGTCACCCGAGGGGTTATGGCTACACCTTC.